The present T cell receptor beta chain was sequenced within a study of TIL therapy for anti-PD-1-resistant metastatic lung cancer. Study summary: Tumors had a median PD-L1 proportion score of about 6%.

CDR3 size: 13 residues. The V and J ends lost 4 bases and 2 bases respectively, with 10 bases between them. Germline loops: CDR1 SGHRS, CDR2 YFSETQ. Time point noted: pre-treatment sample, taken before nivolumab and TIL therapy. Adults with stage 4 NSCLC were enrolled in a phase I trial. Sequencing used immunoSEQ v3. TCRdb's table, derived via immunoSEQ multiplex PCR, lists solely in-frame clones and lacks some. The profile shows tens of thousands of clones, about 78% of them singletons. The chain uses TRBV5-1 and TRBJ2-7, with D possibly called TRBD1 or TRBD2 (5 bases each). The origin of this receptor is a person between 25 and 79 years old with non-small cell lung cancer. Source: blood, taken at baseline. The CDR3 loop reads CASSVRGTYEQYF. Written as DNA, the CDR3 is TGCGCCAGCAGCGTGAGGGGAACCTACGAGCAGTACTTC.